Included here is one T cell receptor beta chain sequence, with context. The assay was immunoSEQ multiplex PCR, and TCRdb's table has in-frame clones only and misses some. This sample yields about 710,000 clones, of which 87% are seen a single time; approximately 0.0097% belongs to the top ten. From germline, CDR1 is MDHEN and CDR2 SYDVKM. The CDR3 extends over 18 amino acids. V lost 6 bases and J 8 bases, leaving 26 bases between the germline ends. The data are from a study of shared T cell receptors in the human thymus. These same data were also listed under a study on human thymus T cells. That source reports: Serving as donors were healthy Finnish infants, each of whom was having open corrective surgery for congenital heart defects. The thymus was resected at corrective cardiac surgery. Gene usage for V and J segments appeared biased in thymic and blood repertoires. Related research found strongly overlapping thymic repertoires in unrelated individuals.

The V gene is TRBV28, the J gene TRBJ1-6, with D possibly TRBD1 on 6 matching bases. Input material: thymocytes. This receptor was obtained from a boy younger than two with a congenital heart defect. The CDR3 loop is CASSHLHPMRQGHSPLHF. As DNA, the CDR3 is TGTGCCAGCAGCCACCTTCACCCTATGAGGCAGGGGCATTCACCCCTCCACTTT.